This entry concerns a single T cell receptor (beta chain). Libraries were prepared by immunoSEQ multiplex PCR; TCRdb keeps only in-frame clonotypes and omits some of them. In the table there are about 130,000 clones, 85% to 90% of which are singletons. This sample was taken from a study of blood T cell repertoires in COVID-19. The CDR3 is 16 amino acids. The V and J ends lost 8 bases and 7 bases, in that order; junction bases with no gene match: 20. Germline V CDR1 and CDR2: PRHDT, FYEKMQ (reference sequence). The gene calls are TRBV13 and TRBJ2-7, with 7 bases that match TRBD1. The receptor's source is a human donor in a cohort sampled during active COVID-19. Sample: peripheral blood. CDR3 coding DNA: TGTGCCAGCGCATCTCATACAGGGGAAGGGACGGGGGAGCAGTACTTC. It translates to CASASHTGEGTGEQYF.